This entry is about one T cell receptor (beta chain). Its antigen remains unidentified. Base qualities are not recorded, but no much larger clone differs from it by a single base. The immunoSEQ Assay, a bias-controlled multiplex PCR, was used to amplify TCRbeta CDR3 regions from genomic DNA. Concerning the study's data processing: The number of nucleated cells in each sample was estimated by amplification of reference gene primers within the assay. To quantify the absolute abundance of each unique TCRbeta CDR3 rearrangement, sequence reads were collapsed and filtered. For each sample, productive Simpson clonality was calculated as the square root of Simpson's diversity index across productive rearrangements. Here the immuneACCESS table is served through TCRdb, limited to in-frame sequences with V and J called. Missing clones are a known gap in these copies; in checked studies unresolved V genes cover under half, and the rest lacks a known reason. That table is the source of V, J and clone size, and D and trimming were worked out from the DNA. In this sample the table shows about 380,000 clones, roughly 86% of which occur a single time. The ten largest clones take up under 1.5% of the sample.

The CDR3 holds 15 amino acids from the cysteine to the phenylalanine. The DNA shown is the 45-base CDR3, in frame from base 1. After removal of 4 bases from V and 0 bases from J, the junction retains 4 bases not matched to a gene. CDR1 SNHLY and CDR2 FYNNEI are derived from the germline V gene. This entry comes from a study of blood T cell repertoires in COVID-19 (TCRdb year 2020). About the full investigation: Samples covering the acute and convalescent phases of COVID-19 were provided by collaborators in the United States, Italy and Spain. The samples were drawn from the first 160 participants of the ongoing ImmuneRACE study and from 950 to 1,500 subjects provided by 6 global collaborators. The material from the prospective study consisted of cDNA or gDNA derived from T cells, B-cell-depleted T cells, or PBMCs. Nearly every sample came with metadata listing a de-identified subject ID, COVID-19 status, age in years and sex. The repertoires were made available in a free public database intended to serve as a resource for research on the immune response to SARS-CoV-2. Deeply sampled blood TCRbeta repertoires from subjects exposed to, actively infected with, or recovered from COVID-19 were included in the dataset. Where available, HLA class I and class II types were taken from metadata supplied by the sample provider and were not determined by assay-based typing.

Study-wide findings and limitations: The quantity of clinical and demographic metadata differed by source and by participant and was supplied without curation.

Enrolling through a virtual design, the prospective study's participants ranged in age from roughly 18 to 89 years and lived across about two dozen United States geographic areas. In the prospective study, cohorts were assigned on the basis of participant-reported clinical history obtained from a screening survey and a study questionnaire. For ImmuneRACE Cohort 3, a participant was defined as recovered based on two consecutive negative NP/OP PCR tests, clearance by a healthcare professional, or resolution of symptoms. Each participant in the prospective study had whole blood, serum and a nasopharyngeal or oropharyngeal swab collected by mobile phlebotomists. Participants in the prospective study had the option to provide additional blood draws and questionnaires over a roughly 2-month period. Before DNA extraction, blood samples from the prospective study were shipped at room temperature or frozen.

This clonotype was sampled from a man between 25 and 39 years old who had recovered from COVID-19. The specimen was PBMCs or T cells enriched from blood (not recorded which). Rearrangement joined TRBV2 to TRBJ2-3; TRBD2 fits 7 bases in the junction. The nucleotide sequence reads as follows: TGTGCCAGCAGTGGTCTGCGGGGGAGCACAGATACGCAGTATTTT. This is translated as CASSGLRGSTDTQYF.